The sequence of this TCR beta chain was determined in a study of vaccination and CD4 T cells after COVID-19. Turning to the study itself: Post-COVID samples had a sampling time that fell a median around 100 days after diagnosis (range 35 to 161). Control cultures used a CEFX viral epitope pool, an HIV-1 Nef peptide pool, or no peptide.

As to treatment: approximately 9-day PBMC culture with coronavirus spike peptide pools or control peptides (ViraFEST assay). The unexposed donor provided CD4+ T cells, which were taken before the COVID-19 pandemic (2011-2018). With approximately 9.9 ug/ml peptide pools and about 9.6 IU/ml IL-2, PBMCs were cultured at approximately 2 million per well. Study-level findings and limits: The researchers studied relatively few convalescent patients and omitted early post-infection timepoints.

With regard to this clonotype: No antigen is known for it.

V was trimmed by 0 bases and J by 4 bases, leaving 10 bases between them. This CDR3 has 14 residues. Germline CDR1 SGHTA, CDR2 FQGNSA. Scientists ran DNA taken from cultured CD4+ T cells through the Oncomine TCR Beta short-read assay for sequencing. In this case, cultured CD4+ T cells provided the extracted genomic DNA. Via MiXCR, TCRdb re-called the PCR reads, giving one row per CDR3 protein. The data hold around 9,700 distinct CDR3 sequences, with about 35% observed a single time. Sequencing was done on a sample of CD4+ T cells from blood, cultured in vitro. The sequence was collected from a human donor in good health. The chain carries TRBV7-2 and TRBJ2-7, with D unresolved. This CDR3 reads CASSLARTLYEQYF. Written as DNA, the CDR3 is TGTGCCAGCAGCTTAGCGCGAACTTTATACGAGCAGTACTTC.